The clone carrying this T cell receptor (beta chain) has a single count. The antigen is undetermined. The data derive from a study of CD4+ T cells in melanoma. TCRdb keeps only in-frame clones here, not all; method: immunoSEQ multiplex PCR. Among 15,000 to 20,000 clones listed, about 84% were seen once. Whole-study findings and limits: A reported correlation linked neoantigen-specific CD4+ T cells to CD8+, macrophage and B cell function. Neoantigen-specific CD4+ T cells in melanoma reportedly had diverse differentiation states.

V shed 5 bases and J shed 9 bases, with 14 bases lying between them. Germline lookup yields CDR1 MNHNS and CDR2 SASEGT. The CDR3 sequence is 14 residues long. The rearrangement joins TRBV6-1 to TRBJ1-6; D not resolved. The TCR comes from a human donor with melanoma. The specimen sequenced was cells from a culture (not recorded whether cultured in vitro). The CDR3 sequence is CASSLEGGGSPLHF. In nucleotides, the CDR3 is TGTGCCAGCAGTTTAGAAGGCGGCGGTTCACCCCTCCACTTT.